Given below is one T cell receptor beta chain in context. This record belongs to a study of shared clonotypes between healthy human individuals. Study-wide background: CD4 naive and CD4 memory each took three plates per donor, while CD8 naive took two and CD8 memory one.

Researchers ran the assay at a deep level. Repertoires were generated with immunoSEQ multiplex PCR, while TCRdb's copy carries only in-frame clones and drops some. This sample has a few million clones, with more than 90% found just once. Nashville, Tennessee was home to all donors, who were Caucasian adults. Partitioning of CD4+ cells yielded a CD45RA+ naive subset and a CD45RA-negative memory subset. This TCR derives from a man in his late teens or twenties in good health. Material for sequencing was naive CD4+ T cells sorted from blood. Subset indicated: CD45RA+ positively selected.

The CDR3 sequence is CAISTGGNYGYTF. The CDR3 region has the DNA TGTGCCATCAGCACGGGGGGTAACTATGGCTACACCTTC. The chain couples TRBV10-3 to TRBJ1-2; tentatively, D is TRBD1 (5 bases). Trimming removed 6 bases from V and 1 base from J, with 9 bases in between. In germline, CDR1 is ENHRY, CDR2 SYGVKD. The CDR3 sequence is 13 residues long.